This TCR beta chain comes out of a study of cytomegalovirus exposure and HLA in healthy donors. The study, taken as a whole, reports: A later analysis revealed that TCR association rates differed between HLA loci, peaking at DRB1 and bottoming out at HLA-C.

As concerns this clone: The antigen is unknown.

The PCR ran on 60 Vbeta and 13 Jbeta primers. TCRdb's copy holds only in-frame clones and misses some; the assay was immunoSEQ multiplex PCR. In all, the sample yields roughly 71,000 clones. Trimming took 4 bases from V and 6 from J; bases not matched to a gene: 8. The CDR3 has 14 residues. Germline V gene data show CDR1 as SGHRS and CDR2 as YFSETQ. The specimen was PBMCs. The clonotype was recovered from a woman aged 40 to 50 in good health and CMV-seropositive. V is TRBV5-1 and J is TRBJ1-2; TRBD1 aligns across 8 bases. The CDR3 region is CASSTDRARHGYTF. The CDR3 region has the DNA TGCGCCAGCAGCACGGACAGGGCTAGGCATGGCTACACCTTC.